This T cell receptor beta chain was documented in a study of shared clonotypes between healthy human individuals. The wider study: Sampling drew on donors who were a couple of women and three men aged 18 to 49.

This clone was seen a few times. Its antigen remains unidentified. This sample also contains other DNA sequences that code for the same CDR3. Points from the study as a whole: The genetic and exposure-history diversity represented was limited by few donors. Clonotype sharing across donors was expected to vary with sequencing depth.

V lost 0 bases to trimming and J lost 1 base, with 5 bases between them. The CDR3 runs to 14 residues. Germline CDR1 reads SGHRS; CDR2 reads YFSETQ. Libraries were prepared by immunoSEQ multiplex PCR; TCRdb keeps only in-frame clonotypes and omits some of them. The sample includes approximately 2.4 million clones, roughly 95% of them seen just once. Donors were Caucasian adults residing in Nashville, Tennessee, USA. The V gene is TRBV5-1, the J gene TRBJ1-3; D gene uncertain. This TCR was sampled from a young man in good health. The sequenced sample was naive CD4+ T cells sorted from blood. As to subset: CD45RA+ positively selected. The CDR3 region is CASSLEGSGNTIYF. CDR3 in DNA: TGCGCCAGCAGCTTGGAGGGTTCTGGAAACACCATATATTTT.